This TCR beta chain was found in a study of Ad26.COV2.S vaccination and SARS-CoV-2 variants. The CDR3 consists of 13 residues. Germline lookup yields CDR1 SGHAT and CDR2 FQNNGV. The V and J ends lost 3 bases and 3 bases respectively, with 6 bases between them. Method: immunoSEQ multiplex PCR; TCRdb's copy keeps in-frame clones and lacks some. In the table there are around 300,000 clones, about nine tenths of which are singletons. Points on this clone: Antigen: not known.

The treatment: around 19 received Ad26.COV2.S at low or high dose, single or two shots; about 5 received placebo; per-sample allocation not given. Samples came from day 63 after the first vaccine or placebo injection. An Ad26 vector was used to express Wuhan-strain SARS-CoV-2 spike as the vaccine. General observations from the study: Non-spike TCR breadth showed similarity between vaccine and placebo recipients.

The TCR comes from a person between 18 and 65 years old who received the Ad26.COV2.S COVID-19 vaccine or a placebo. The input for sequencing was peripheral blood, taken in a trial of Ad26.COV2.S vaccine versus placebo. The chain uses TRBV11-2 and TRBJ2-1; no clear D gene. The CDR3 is CASSFAGYNEQFF. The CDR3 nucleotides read TGTGCCAGCAGCTTTGCAGGCTACAATGAGCAGTTCTTC.